One and the same sample provided the 12 T cell receptor beta chains below, sequenced in a study of molecular identifiers for immune sequencing clone quantification. TCRdb reanalysed the PCR reads using MiXCR and keeps one entry per CDR3 protein. The profile shows hundreds of thousands of distinct CDR3 sequences, 20% to 25% of them singletons. The material sequenced was naive CD8+ T cells from blood, with Jurkat cell RNA spiked in. Described subset: FACS-sorted CD8+CD4-CCR7+CD45RA+ naive T cells. The origin of the receptors is a human donor in good health. Some libraries in this study had Jurkat cell RNA spiked in.

There are many counts of this clonotype. The chain joins TRBV6-6 to TRBJ1-5; D is unresolved. In germline, CDR1 is MNHNY, CDR2 SVGAGI (reference sequence). The CDR3 consists of 12 residues. V was shortened by 4 bases and J by 7 bases, with 8 bases between the two germline ends. The CDR3 nucleotides read TGTGCCAGCAGTTCTGGTGAGCAGCCCCAGCATTTT. Translating it yields CASSSGEQPQHF.

The rearrangement joins TRBV4-3 to TRBJ1-5; TRBD1 might be the D (5 bases). The CDR3 runs 13 residues. The germline V gene has CDR1 LGHNA and CDR2 YSLEER. V dropped 2 bases and J dropped 7 bases, with 9 bases sitting between them. The CDR3, as DNA: TGCGCCAGCAGCCAAACTAGGGGCCAGCCCCAGCATTTT. Its translation is CASSQTRGQPQHF.

This clonotype has a count of ten or more. This rearrangement joins TRBV5-1 to TRBJ1-1; D perhaps matches TRBD1 (5 bases). The CDR3 sequence is 13 residues long. Germline assignment: CDR1 SGHRS and CDR2 YFSETQ. Trimming pared 4 bases from V and 6 bases from J, leaving 13 bases between. CDR3 nucleotide sequence: TGCGCCAGCAGCCCGGACGCCAGGGCTGAAGCTTTCTTT. It specifies CASSPDARAEAFF.

Only a few counts were recorded for this clonotype. This chain links TRBV6-2 or TRBV6-3 with TRBJ1-5, with TRBD1 matching 7 bases. The CDR3 loop spans 17 amino acids. The trim removed 6 bases at V and 2 bases at J, leaving 13 bases unmatched. CDR1 and CDR2 from the germline V gene are MNHEY and SVGEGT. The CDR3 is CASSYDREGFRNQPQHF. The CDR3 bases are TGTGCCAGCAGCTACGACAGGGAGGGATTTCGCAATCAGCCCCAGCATTTT.

This clonotype was counted a few times. The V gene is TRBV27, the J gene TRBJ2-3, with 10 bases lining up with TRBD2. V trimming: 6 bases; J trimming: 1 base; junction bases outside the gene matches: 13. Per germline, CDR1 MNHEY and CDR2 SMNVEV (reference sequence). The CDR3 contains 18 residues. The CDR3 region is CASRLERGGQVGTDTQYF. As DNA, the CDR3 is TGTGCCAGCAGGCTGGAGCGGGGGGGCCAAGTTGGCACAGATACGCAGTATTTT.

This clonotype was observed many times. The chain links TRBV29-1 to TRBJ2-6; D uncertain. CDR1 is SQVTM and CDR2 is ANQGSEA in the germline V gene. V gave up 1 base and J gave up 1 base, with 5 bases separating them. This CDR3 has 14 residues. CDR3 sequence: CSVEGLSGANVLTF. The DNA of the CDR3 is TGCAGCGTTGAAGGCCTGTCTGGGGCCAACGTCCTGACTTTC.

This clonotype was observed a handful of times. The chain combines TRBV20-1 with TRBJ2-7; TRBD1 aligns across 7 bases. Looked up from germline, CDR1 is DFQATT and CDR2 is SNEGSKA (reference sequence). The trim removed 0 bases at V and 3 bases at J, leaving 8 bases unmatched. The CDR3 is 15 residues long. This chain's CDR3 is CSAREGTAFLYEQYF. The CDR3 DNA reads TGCAGTGCTAGAGAAGGGACAGCCTTCCTCTACGAGCAGTACTTC.

This clonotype occurred a few times. The chain employs TRBV13 and TRBJ2-3; D is unclear. This CDR3 is 13 amino acids long. Per the germline V gene, CDR1 is PRHDT and CDR2 is FYEKMQ (reference sequence). V lost 5 bases, J lost 0 bases, and 6 bases lay in between. CDR3 in DNA: TGTGCCAGCAGCCCCCATAGCACAGATACGCAGTATTTT. Protein sequence: CASSPHSTDTQYF.

In this sample, this clonotype turned up a few times. The V gene is TRBV27, the J gene TRBJ2-7; 12 bases are a match to TRBD1. V trimming: 7 bases; J trimming: 7 bases; junction bases outside the gene matches: 8. Germline CDR1 MNHEY, CDR2 SMNVEV (reference sequence). The CDR3 consists of 14 residues. In nucleotides, the CDR3 is TGTGCCAGCAAATCGGGACAGGGGGCGCGTGAGCAGTACTTC. Protein product: CASKSGQGAREQYF.

This clonotype was counted at least ten times. The chain employs TRBV7-2 and TRBJ2-1, with D possibly TRBD2 on 5 matching bases. The CDR3 runs 12 residues. Trimming took 1 base from V and 9 from J, leaving 7 bases between them. Germline-derived CDR1 and CDR2 are SGHTA and FQGNSA. Here the CDR3 reads CASSLELVEQFF. The CDR3, as DNA: TGTGCCAGCAGCTTAGAACTAGTTGAGCAGTTCTTC.

In this sample, this clonotype turned up many times. This chain connects TRBV19 to TRBJ1-2; weak D call: TRBD1 (5 bases). Between the trimmed V and J ends, which lost 5 bases and 4 bases, there was a span of 17 bases. Per the germline V gene, CDR1 is LNHDA and CDR2 is SQIVND (reference sequence). This CDR3 is built from 15 residues. The CDR3 loop is CASSPWGREGYGYTF. DNA for the CDR3: TGTGCCAGTAGTCCCTGGGGGAGAGAAGGCTATGGCTACACCTTC.

In this sample, this clonotype turned up many times. The chain is built from TRBV7-2 and TRBJ2-1; TRBD2 aligns across 11 bases. The CDR3 totals 14 residues. Germline V gene sequence: CDR1 SGHTA, CDR2 FQGNSA. Trimming at V came to 5 bases and at J to 7 bases, leaving 4 bases not matched to a gene. CDR3 protein: CASSPGTSGNEQFF. The CDR3 nucleotides read TGTGCCAGCAGCCCCGGGACTAGCGGTAATGAGCAGTTCTTC.